The 5 T cell receptor beta chains presented below share a single source sample, sequenced in a study of blood T cell repertoires in COVID-19. Data came from immunoSEQ multiplex PCR; TCRdb stores just in-frame clones and leaves some out. This table has about 140,000 clones, roughly 80% appearing once. The sequenced sample consisted of peripheral blood. All receptors derive from a man aged 65-85 years who had recovered from COVID-19.

J is TRBJ2-3 and V is TRBV18; 12 nucleotides line up with TRBD2. V lost 3 bases to trimming and J lost 3 bases; unmatched junction nucleotides: 4. The CDR3 covers 16 residues. Germline lookup yields CDR1 KGHSH and CDR2 LQKENI. In DNA form, the CDR3 reads TGTGCCAGCTCACCCCCACTAGCGGGAGGAACAGATACGCAGTATTTT. The encoded protein is CASSPPLAGGTDTQYF.

This rearrangement joins TRBV10-2 to TRBJ2-7; 10 positions agree with TRBD1. CDR3 length equals 14 residues. Trimming removed 10 bases from V and 4 bases from J; junction bases left unmatched: 10. Germline assignment: CDR1 WSHSY and CDR2 SAAADI. CDR3 DNA sequence: TGCGCCACCCGTGAGACAGGGGGCGAGTACGAGCAGTACTTC. This gives the protein CATRETGGEYEQYF.

The chain employs TRBV27 and TRBJ2-5, with 10 bases matching TRBD2. V shed 6 bases, J shed 5 bases, and the junction held 21 bases outside the gene matches. The CDR3 totals 19 residues. Germline V gene sequence: CDR1 MNHEY, CDR2 SMNVEV (reference sequence). The CDR3 loop is CASRGNLAGAGWLEETQYF. In DNA, the CDR3 is TGTGCCAGCAGGGGGAATCTAGCGGGAGCTGGGTGGTTGGAGGAGACCCAGTACTTC.

This sequence joins TRBV9 and TRBJ2-2, with D possibly being TRBD1 (5 bases). This CDR3 is built from 16 residues. V was shortened by 4 bases and J by 1 base, with 14 bases between the two germline ends. In germline, CDR1 is SGDLS, CDR2 YYNGEE. This CDR3 reads CASSTFRGQNTGELFF. As DNA, the CDR3 is TGTGCCAGCAGCACCTTTAGGGGTCAGAACACCGGGGAGCTGTTTTTT.

The rearrangement links TRBV7-9 to TRBJ2-4; tentatively, D is TRBD2 (6 bases). CDR1 is SEHNR and CDR2 is FQNEAQ in the germline V gene (reference sequence). The CDR3 extends over 13 amino acids. V was clipped by 5 bases and J by 8 bases, with 13 bases between them. In DNA, the CDR3 is TGTGCCAGCAGCCCCGGAGGGTTAGACATTCAGTACTTC. Translating gives CASSPGGLDIQYF. The variable domain in full, with the rest retrieved from reference TRBV7-9 and TRBJ2-4, is DTGVSQNPRHKITKRGQNVTFRCDPISEHNRLYWYRQTLGQGPEFLTYFQNEAQLEKSRLLSDRFSAERPKGSFSTLEIQRTEQGDSAMYLCASSPGGLDIQYFGAGTRLSVL.